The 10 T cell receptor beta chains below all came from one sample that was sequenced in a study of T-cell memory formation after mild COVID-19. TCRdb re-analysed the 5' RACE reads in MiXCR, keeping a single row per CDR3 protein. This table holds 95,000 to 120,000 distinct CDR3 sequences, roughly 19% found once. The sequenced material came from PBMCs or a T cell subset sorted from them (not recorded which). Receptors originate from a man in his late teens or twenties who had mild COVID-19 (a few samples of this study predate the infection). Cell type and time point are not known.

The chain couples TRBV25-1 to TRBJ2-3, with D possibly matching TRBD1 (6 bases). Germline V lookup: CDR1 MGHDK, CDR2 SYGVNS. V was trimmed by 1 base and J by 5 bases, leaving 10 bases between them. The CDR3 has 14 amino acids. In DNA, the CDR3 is TGTGCCAGCAGTGAATTAGGGGGAATAGATACGCAGTATTTT. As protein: CASSELGGIDTQYF.

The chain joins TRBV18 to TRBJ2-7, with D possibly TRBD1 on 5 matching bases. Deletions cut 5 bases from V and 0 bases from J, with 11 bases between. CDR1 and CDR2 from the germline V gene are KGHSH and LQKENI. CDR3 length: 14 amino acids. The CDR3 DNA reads TGTGCCAGCTCAATGCCGGACAACTCCTACGAGCAGTACTTC. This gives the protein CASSMPDNSYEQYF. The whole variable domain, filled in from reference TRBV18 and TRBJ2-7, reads NAGVMQNPRHLVRRRGQEARLRCSPMKGHSHVYWYRQLPEEGLKFMVYLQKENIIDESGMPKERFSAEFPKEGPSILRIQQVVRGDSAAYFCASSMPDNSYEQYFGPGTRLTVT.

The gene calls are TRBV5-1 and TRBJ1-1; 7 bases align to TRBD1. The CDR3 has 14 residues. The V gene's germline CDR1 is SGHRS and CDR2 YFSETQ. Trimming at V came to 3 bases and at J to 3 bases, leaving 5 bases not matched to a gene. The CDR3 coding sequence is TGCGCCAGCAGCTCTATAGGGACAGACACTGAAGCTTTCTTT. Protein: CASSSIGTDTEAFF.

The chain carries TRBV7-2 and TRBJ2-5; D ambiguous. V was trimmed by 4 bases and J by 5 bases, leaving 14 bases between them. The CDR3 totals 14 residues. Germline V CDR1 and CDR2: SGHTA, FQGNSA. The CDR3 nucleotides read TGTGCCAGCAGCTATCAAGGGCGGATCGAGACCCAGTACTTC. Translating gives CASSYQGRIETQYF.

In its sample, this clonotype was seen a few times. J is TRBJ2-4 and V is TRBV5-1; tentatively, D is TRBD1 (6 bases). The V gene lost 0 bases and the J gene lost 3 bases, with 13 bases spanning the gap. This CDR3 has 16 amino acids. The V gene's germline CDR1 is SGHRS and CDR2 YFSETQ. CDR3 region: CASSLGRQVVKNIQYF. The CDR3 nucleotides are TGCGCCAGCAGCTTGGGGCGACAGGTAGTCAAAAACATTCAGTACTTC.

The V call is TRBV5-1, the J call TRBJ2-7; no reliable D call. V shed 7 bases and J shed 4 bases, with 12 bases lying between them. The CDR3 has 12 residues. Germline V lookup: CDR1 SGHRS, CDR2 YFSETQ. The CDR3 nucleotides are TGCGCCAGCGCCCAAGCGAAATACGAGCAGTACGTC. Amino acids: CASAQAKYEQYV.

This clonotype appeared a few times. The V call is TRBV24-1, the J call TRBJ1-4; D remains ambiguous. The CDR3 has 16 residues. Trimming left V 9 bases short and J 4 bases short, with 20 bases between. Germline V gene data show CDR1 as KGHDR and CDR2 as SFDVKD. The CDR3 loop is CATPAGIEGRNEKLFF. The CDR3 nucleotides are TGTGCCACCCCGGCGGGTATCGAGGGCCGTAATGAAAAACTGTTTTTT.

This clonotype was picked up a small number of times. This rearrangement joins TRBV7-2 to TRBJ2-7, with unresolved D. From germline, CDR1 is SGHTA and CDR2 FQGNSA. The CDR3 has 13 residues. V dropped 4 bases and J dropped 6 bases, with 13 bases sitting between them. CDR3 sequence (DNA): TGTGCCAGCAGCTCCTCCCCCGTCGGCGAGCAGTACTTC. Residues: CASSSSPVGEQYF.

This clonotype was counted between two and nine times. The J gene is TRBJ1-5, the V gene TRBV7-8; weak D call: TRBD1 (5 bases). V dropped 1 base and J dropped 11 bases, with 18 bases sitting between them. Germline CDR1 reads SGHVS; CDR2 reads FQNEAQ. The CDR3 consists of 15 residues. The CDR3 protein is CASSLDTGRGVAQHF. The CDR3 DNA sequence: TGTGCCAGCAGCTTAGATACAGGCCGTGGGGTGGCCCAGCATTTT.

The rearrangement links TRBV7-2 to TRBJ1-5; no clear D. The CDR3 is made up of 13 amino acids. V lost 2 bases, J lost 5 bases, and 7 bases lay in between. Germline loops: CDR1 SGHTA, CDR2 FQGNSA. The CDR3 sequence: CASSLRLDQPQHF. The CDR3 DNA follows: TGTGCCAGCAGCTTACGTCTAGATCAGCCCCAGCATTTT.